This T cell receptor (beta chain) was recorded in a study of tumor-infiltrating lymphocytes in primary liver carcinoma. About the research overall: Lesions, classed as T1-T3 N0M0, spanned about 4.2 to 11 cm across.

Remarks on this clonotype: Its cognate antigen is unknown. It is likely a read error, because the conserved phenylalanine at the end of the CDR3 is missing.

The CDR3 covers 15 residues. Germline values: CDR1 SGHAT, CDR2 FQNNGV. From unsorted bulk tissue weighing roughly 19-34 mg, DNA and RNA were co-extracted. Surgeons treated the primary liver carcinoma of the patients by surgical resection. Making TCR beta cDNA involved around 540 ng total RNA and a constant-region primer. Nested multiplex PCR, run for three rounds with slightly modified ARM-PCR, yielded TCR beta libraries. The study ran its first two PCR rounds for roughly 10 cycles each, using TRBV1-TRBV30 forward primers and a C-beta reverse primer. MiXCR was run by TCRdb on the multiplex PCR reads, yielding one entry per CDR3 protein. The repertoire holds some 46,000 distinct CDR3 sequences, with approximately 71% as singletons. Findings and limits, study-wide: For tumor-adjacent and tumor-blood pairs, overlap was less than that seen for tumor region pairs.

The sample taken for sequencing was tumor-adjacent normal liver tissue. The chain employs TRBV11-2 and TRBJ1-2; 8 bases map to TRBD1. This TCR was recovered from a woman aged 25 to 39 with primary liver carcinoma and hepatitis B virus infection. The DNA for the CDR3 is TGTATCAGCAGCCGCAGGGGGCGCGGGGACTATGGCTACACCTTA. Translation gives CISSRRGRGDYGYTL.